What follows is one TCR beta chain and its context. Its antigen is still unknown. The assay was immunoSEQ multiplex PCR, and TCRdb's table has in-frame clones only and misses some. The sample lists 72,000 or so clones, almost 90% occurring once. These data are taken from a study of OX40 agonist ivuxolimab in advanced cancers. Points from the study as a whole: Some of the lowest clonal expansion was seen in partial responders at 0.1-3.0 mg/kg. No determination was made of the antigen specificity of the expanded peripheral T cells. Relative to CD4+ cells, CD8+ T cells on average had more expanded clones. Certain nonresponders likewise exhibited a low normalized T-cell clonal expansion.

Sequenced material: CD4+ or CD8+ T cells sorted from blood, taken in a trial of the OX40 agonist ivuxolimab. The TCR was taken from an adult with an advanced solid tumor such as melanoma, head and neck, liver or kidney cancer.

The CDR3 region has the DNA TGCAGCGTTGAGCGGGTCCGAGAGACCCAGTACTTC. It yields the protein CSVERVRETQYF. The chain has TRBV29-1 and TRBJ2-5; D is possibly TRBD2 (5 bases). The CDR3 is made up of 12 amino acids. Per germline, CDR1 SQVTM and CDR2 ANQGSEA. Trimming left V 3 bases short and J 4 bases short, with 9 bases between.